This TCR beta chain was profiled in a study of blood T cell repertoires in COVID-19. Trimming pared 3 bases from V and 5 bases from J, leaving 9 bases between. Germline lookup yields CDR1 LNHDA and CDR2 SQIVND (reference sequence). This CDR3 spans 13 amino acids. Data came from immunoSEQ multiplex PCR; TCRdb stores just in-frame clones and leaves some out. Here the sample spans around 200,000 clones, around four fifths being singletons. During active infection, Seattle patients enrolled and were then monitored through disease. The gene calls are TRBV19 and TRBJ2-3; D gene uncertain. This receptor was obtained from a woman in her 70s with COVID-19, enrolled during active disease. Source material: peripheral blood. CDR3 bases: TGTGCCAGTAGTATCTCATTCGGAGATACGCAGTATTTT. Translation gives CASSISFGDTQYF.